The text below deals with one T cell receptor beta chain. The repertoire was sequenced with immunoSEQ multiplex PCR; TCRdb's copy has only in-frame clones and lacks some. Counted here are some 190,000 clones, about 85% occurring once; the ten biggest clones make up approximately 1%. This specimen belongs to a study of blood T cell repertoires in COVID-19. V lost 6 bases to trimming and J lost 0 bases, with 20 bases between them. This CDR3 contains 18 residues. Per the germline V gene, CDR1 is MDHEN and CDR2 is SYDVKM. This receptor was identified in a man younger than 45 with acute or convalescent COVID-19. The V gene is TRBV28, the J gene TRBJ1-4, with unresolved D. Specimen: peripheral blood. The CDR3 is CASSPYGVSLTTNEKLFF. CDR3 sequence (DNA): TGTGCCAGCAGCCCTTACGGGGTATCCCTCACAACTAATGAAAAACTGTTTTTT.